The present entry profiles one T cell receptor beta chain with its context. The donors were all Caucasian adults (living in Nashville, Tennessee). These data originate in a study of shared clonotypes between healthy human individuals. Looking at the study overall: There were three CD4 naive, three CD4 memory, two CD8 naive and one CD8 memory plates per donor.

Germline V gene data show CDR1 as MNHEY and CDR2 as SMNVEV (reference sequence). J was trimmed by 8 bases and V by 3 bases; bases with no gene match: 10. CDR3 length equals 15 residues. The data were produced by immunoSEQ multiplex PCR, yet TCRdb's version contains in-frame clones alone and is incomplete. The data contain roughly 760,000 clones, around 74% of them singletons. The receptor was isolated from a woman aged 25-40 years in good health. The chain employs TRBV27 and TRBJ1-2; 9 bases fit TRBD1. The sequencing sample was made of memory CD4+ T cells sorted from blood. Subset meaning: CD45RA-negative fraction. DNA of the CDR3: TGTGCCAGCAGTTTCCAACCCGGGACAGGGATCGGCTACACCTTC. Its translation: CASSFQPGTGIGYTF.